Each of the 4 T cell receptor beta chains below was sequenced from the same sample in a study of long-term antiretroviral therapy in people with HIV. They ran version v3.0 of the immunoSEQ assay at survey level. Produced via immunoSEQ multiplex PCR; TCRdb's table is partial and in-frame only. Among 30,000 to 35,000 clones listed, 95% to 98% were seen once. The material was unsorted PBMCs, obtained 6.9 years after starting antiretroviral therapy. All receptors come from a man aged 25 to 40 with HIV.

This rearrangement joins TRBV7-6 to TRBJ1-6, with a tentative D call TRBD1 (5 bases). V was shortened by 1 base and J by 10 bases, with 8 bases between the two germline ends. The CDR3 spans 13 residues. The germline CDR1 and CDR2 sequences are SGHVS and FNYEAQ. This chain's CDR3 is CASSLGGKSPLHF. The CDR3 nucleotides are TGTGCCAGCAGCTTAGGGGGGAAATCACCCCTCCACTTT.

The chain couples TRBV29-1 to TRBJ2-3; D gene ambiguous. The CDR3 contains 12 residues. Trimming removed 7 bases from V and 2 bases from J, with 10 bases in between. CDR1 is SQVTM and CDR2 is ANQGSEA in the germline V gene. CDR3 nucleotides: TGCAGCGCACGCCCTAACACAGATACGCAGTATTTT. It encodes CSARPNTDTQYF.

CDR3 sequence reads: CASSLEAQGSSYNEQFF. CDR3 in DNA: TGTGCCAGCAGCTTAGAAGCACAAGGCTCCTCCTACAATGAGCAGTTCTTC. This rearrangement joins TRBV7-3 to TRBJ2-1; unclear D gene. CDR1 is SGHTA, CDR2 FQGTGA, per germline. Between the trimmed V and J ends, which lost 2 bases and 0 bases, there was a span of 14 bases. The CDR3 is 17 amino acids.

The V gene is TRBV9, the J gene TRBJ2-6; tentative D call: TRBD2 (5 bases). Germline V gene sequence: CDR1 SGDLS, CDR2 YYNGEE. This CDR3 spans 15 amino acids. The ends were cut back, 3 bases at V and 4 bases at J, with 11 bases in the middle. As DNA, the CDR3 is TGTGCCAGCAGCGCGGACTGGACGGGGGCCAACGTCCTGACTTTC. Protein: CASSADWTGANVLTF.